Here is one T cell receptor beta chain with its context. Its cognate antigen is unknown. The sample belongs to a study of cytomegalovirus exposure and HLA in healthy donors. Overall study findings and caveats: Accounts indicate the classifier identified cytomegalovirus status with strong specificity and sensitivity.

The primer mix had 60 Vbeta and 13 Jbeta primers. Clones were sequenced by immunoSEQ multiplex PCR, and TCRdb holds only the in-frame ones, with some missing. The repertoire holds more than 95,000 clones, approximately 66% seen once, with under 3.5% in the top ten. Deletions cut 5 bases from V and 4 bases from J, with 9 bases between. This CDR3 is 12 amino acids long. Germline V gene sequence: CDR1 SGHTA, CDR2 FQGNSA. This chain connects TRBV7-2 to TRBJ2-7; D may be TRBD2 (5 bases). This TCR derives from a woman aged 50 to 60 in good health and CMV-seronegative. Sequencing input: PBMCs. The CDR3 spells CASSPAGYEQYF. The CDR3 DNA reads TGTGCCAGCAGCCCCGCGGGTTACGAGCAGTACTTC.